This T cell receptor beta chain was identified in a study of cytomegalovirus exposure and HLA in healthy donors. Study-wide results and caveats: The investigators catalogued some 160 TCR beta chains as cytomegalovirus-associated. In vitro confirmation showed three CMV-associated chains to be CMV antigen specific. Common viral pathogens seemed to be connected with several of the most significant clusters, according to a later analysis. Compared with the roughly 700-donor mean, an Asian-associated ancestry cluster reportedly had fewer N-insertions, according to a later analysis.

In germline, CDR1 is MRHNA, CDR2 SNTAGT. The CDR3 is 15 residues long. J was trimmed by 0 bases and V by 5 bases; bases with no gene match: 3. The PCR ran on 60 Vbeta and 13 Jbeta primers. Data came from immunoSEQ multiplex PCR; TCRdb stores just in-frame clones and leaves some out. Among around 150,000 clones listed, 75% to 80% were seen once. This clone showed up many times. The antigen is undetermined. The rearrangement links TRBV6-4 to TRBJ2-3; 9 positions match TRBD2. The clonotype was recovered from a man aged 30 to 39 in good health and CMV-seronegative. Sequenced input: PBMCs. The CDR3 nucleotides are TGTGCCAGCAGTTCCACTAGCGGGAGCACAGATACGCAGTATTTT. This gives the protein CASSSTSGSTDTQYF.